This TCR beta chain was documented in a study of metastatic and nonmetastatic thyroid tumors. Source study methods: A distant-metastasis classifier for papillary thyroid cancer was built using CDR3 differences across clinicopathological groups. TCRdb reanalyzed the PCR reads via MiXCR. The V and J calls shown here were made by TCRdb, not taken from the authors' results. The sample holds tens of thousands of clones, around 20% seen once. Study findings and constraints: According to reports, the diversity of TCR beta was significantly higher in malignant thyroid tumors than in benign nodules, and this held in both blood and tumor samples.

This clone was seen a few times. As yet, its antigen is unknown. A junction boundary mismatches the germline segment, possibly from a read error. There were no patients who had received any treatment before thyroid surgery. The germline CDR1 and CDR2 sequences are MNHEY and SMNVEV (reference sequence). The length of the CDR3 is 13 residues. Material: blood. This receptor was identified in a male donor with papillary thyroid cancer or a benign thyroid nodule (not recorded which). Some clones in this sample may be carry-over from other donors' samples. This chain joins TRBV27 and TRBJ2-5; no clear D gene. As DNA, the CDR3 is TGTGCCTGCAGTGGACGGTGGGGAGAGACCCAGTACTTC. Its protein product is CACSGRWGETQYF.